This T cell receptor (beta chain) was documented in a study of CD8+ T cells in alopecia areata (dated by TCRdb to 2016 to 2019). With regard to the full study: The treated patients took part in an open-label pilot trial in which moderate-to-severe alopecia areata was treated with oral tofacitinib at 5 to 10 mg twice daily. Tofacitinib-treated patients had biopsies at baseline and at 4 and 24 weeks of treatment, with a later scalp biopsy in several patients. Clonality in the scalp was compared among normal scalp (n=4), patchy alopecia areata scalp (n=8), and alopecia totalis/universalis scalp (n=8). In treated patients, disease severity was measured using the SALT score, which gives the percentage of scalp surface area affected. Scalp tissue and sorted CD4+ and CD8+ peripheral blood T cells from patchy and totalis/universalis alopecia areata patients and from healthy controls were covered by human TCRbeta sequencing. Amplification of TCRbeta CDR3 regions was done by immunoSEQ multiplex PCR using 35 Vbeta forward primers and 13 Jbeta reverse primers. Tofacitinib was given for 6 to 18 months, followed by 6 months of follow-up off drug to assess delayed response and recurrence. In both human patients and the C3H/HeJ mouse model, the study applied high-throughput TCRbeta sequencing to look at T cell clonal expansion in alopecia areata. The RNA source kit depended on sample type: the PAXgene miRNA kit for fixed scalp, the miRNeasy kit for PBMCs, and the RNeasy kit for mouse skin. Points the paper makes about the study in general: Tofacitinib significantly decreased scalp clonality and the number of expanded CD8+ clones among the top 100 scalp clones. During tofacitinib treatment, many expanded lesional clones remained in scalp and blood, and this persistence may partly explain relapse after treatment is stopped. Compared with normal scalp, lesional scalp, particularly in alopecia totalis/universalis, had higher clonality and more expanded CD8+ clones, which suggests antigenic drive. Resident alphabeta T cells in normal human skin are also sequenced, complicating scalp TCR repertoire analysis, unlike mouse skin dominated by gammadelta T cells. Shared TCR sequences between patients were less evident than in mice, which may be partly attributable to HLA diversity in the patient population. Because the treated cohort was small and had just a single nonresponder, larger studies are needed to establish links between baseline CD8+ expansion and response.

This clone turned up a few times. The antigen this receptor binds is unknown. No per-base quality is available; no much larger clone lies one base away. This specimen includes other DNA sequences encoding the same CDR3. In light of the paper, this sample's time point label describes: more than three weeks on oral tofacitinib. What the treatment or condition label conveys for this sample: oral pan-JAK inhibitor, 5-10 mg twice daily. Lesional scalp punch biopsies and peripheral blood were collected from alopecia areata patients. PBMCs were isolated by density centrifugation and stained for CD3, CD4 and CD8, and CD4+ and CD8+ T cells were sorted on a FACSAria. The library relied on the immunoSEQ multiplex PCR assay. RNA was extracted from all samples and reverse transcribed into cDNA, which served as template for TCR sequencing. SuperScript III was used for first-strand cDNA synthesis, primed with a 2:1 mix of oligo-dT and random hexamers. Amplification bias was assessed with a synthetic immune receptor repertoire, and residual bias was removed computationally. On the study's bioinformatics: Raw reads were preprocessed to remove errors, and CDR3 was defined by IMGT conventions from the conserved cysteine to phenylalanine. Clonality was computed by normalizing Shannon entropy by log2 of the number of productive unique TCRs and subtracting the result from 1. CD4 or CD8 identity of scalp clones was inferred by cross-referencing scalp TCRbeta sequences with sorted blood CD4 and CD8 repertoires. This immuneACCESS table, as held by TCRdb, lists in-frame sequences with V and J called but not all clones. Of the missing ones, under half trace to an unresolved V gene in checked studies; the others have no known cause. V and J calls and clone size come straight from that table; D and trimming were deduced from the DNA. The sample table contains 200,000 to 250,000 clones; only one count was recorded for less than 65% of them. The top ten constitute roughly 4.2% of the sample.

The CDR3, from cysteine to phenylalanine, totals 14 residues. Kept here is only the CDR3 DNA, which spans 42 bases and is read in frame from base 1. Trimming takes 2 bases from V and 1 base from J, and the germline ends sit 8 bases apart. The germline V gene supplies CDR1 SGHTA and CDR2 FQGNSA. Sequencing used CD4+ T cells sorted from blood, obtained at week 4, from a patient treated with tofacitinib. The receptor was derived from a human donor with alopecia areata. The chain joins TRBV7-2 to TRBJ1-1; the D gene cannot be named for sure. The CDR3: CASSLIGGNTEAFF. The sequence in DNA is TGTGCCAGCAGCTTAATTGGCGGGAACACTGAAGCTTTCTTT.